This TCR beta chain was captured by sequencing in a study of T-cell memory formation after mild COVID-19. About the study: Clustering of TCRs was largely donor specific.

V lost 7 bases and J lost 3, with 14 bases in between. CDR3 size: 14 residues. Germline CDR1 MNHNY, CDR2 SVGAGI (reference sequence). A few counts support this clonotype. Its antigen is unknown. TCRdb reprocessed the 5' RACE reads via MiXCR and lists one record per CDR3 protein. The table shows 200,000 to 250,000 distinct CDR3 sequences, with over 7.5% occurring only once. Study-level findings and limits: Memory from before infection featured some responding clones, which suggests cross-reactive memory joined. Largely, contracting CD4+ clones fell within CM and EM, and contracting CD8+ clones within EMRA. Clones shrinking from day 15 to 85 showed even CD4/CD8 mixes; later expanders tilted CD4+.

The receptor comes from a man between 18 and 35 years old who had mild COVID-19 (a few samples of this study predate the infection). Cell type and time point are not known. The sequenced material came from PBMCs or a T cell subset sorted from them (not recorded which). The V and J genes are TRBV6-6 and TRBJ2-3; D uncertain. CDR3 coding DNA: TGTGCCAGCACCCCTGTGGGCCGAACAGATACGCAGTATTTT. It is translated as CASTPVGRTDTQYF.